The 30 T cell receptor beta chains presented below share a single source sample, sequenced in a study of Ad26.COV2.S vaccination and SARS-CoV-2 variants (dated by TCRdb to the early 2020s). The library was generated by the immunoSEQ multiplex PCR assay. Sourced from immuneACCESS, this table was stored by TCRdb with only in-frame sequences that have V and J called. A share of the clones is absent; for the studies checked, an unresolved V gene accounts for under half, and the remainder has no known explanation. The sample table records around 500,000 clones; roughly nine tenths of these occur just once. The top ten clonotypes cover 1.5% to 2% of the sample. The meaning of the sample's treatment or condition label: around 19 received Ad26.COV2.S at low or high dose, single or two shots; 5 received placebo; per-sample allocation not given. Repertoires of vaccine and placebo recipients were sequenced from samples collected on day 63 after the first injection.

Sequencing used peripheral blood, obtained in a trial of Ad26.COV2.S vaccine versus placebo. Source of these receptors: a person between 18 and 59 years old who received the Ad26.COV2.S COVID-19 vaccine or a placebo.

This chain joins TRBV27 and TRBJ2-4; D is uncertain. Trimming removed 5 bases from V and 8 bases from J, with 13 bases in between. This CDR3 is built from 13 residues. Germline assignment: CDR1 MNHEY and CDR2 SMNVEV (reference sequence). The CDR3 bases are TGTGCCAGCAGTCCTCGTAATGGGGACATTCAGTACTTC. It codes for CASSPRNGDIQYF.

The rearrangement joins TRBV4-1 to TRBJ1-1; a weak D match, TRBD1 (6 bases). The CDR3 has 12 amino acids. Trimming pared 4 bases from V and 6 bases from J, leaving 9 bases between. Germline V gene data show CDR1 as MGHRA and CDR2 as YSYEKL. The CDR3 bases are TGCGCCAGCAGCCGAGGGGGTGCTGAAGCTTTCTTT. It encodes CASSRGGAEAFF.

CDR3 protein: CASSFSPGTALGYTF. CDR3 sequence (DNA): TGCGCCAGCAGCTTCTCCCCCGGGACAGCTTTGGGCTACACCTTC. V usage is TRBV5-1 and J usage is TRBJ1-2; TRBD1 matches 7 bases. Germline assignment: CDR1 SGHRS and CDR2 YFSETQ. Unmatched junction bases numbered 12, after V lost 2 bases and J lost 8 bases. The CDR3 loop spans 15 amino acids.

CDR3 amino acids: CASSYSEGYGYTF. In DNA, the CDR3 is TGTGCCAGCAGTTACTCAGAGGGTTATGGCTACACCTTC. The V gene is TRBV6-5, the J gene TRBJ1-2; D is ambiguous. The CDR3 has 13 amino acids. V was cut by 0 bases and J by 5 bases, with 7 bases left in between. Germline V gives CDR1 MNHEY, CDR2 SVGAGI.

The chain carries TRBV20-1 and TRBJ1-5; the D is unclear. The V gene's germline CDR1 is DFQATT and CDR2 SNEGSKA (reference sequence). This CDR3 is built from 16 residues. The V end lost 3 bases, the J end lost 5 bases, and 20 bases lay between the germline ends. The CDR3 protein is CSASLGYSRVDQPQHF. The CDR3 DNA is TGCAGTGCTAGTTTAGGGTACAGCCGGGTCGATCAGCCCCAGCATTTT.

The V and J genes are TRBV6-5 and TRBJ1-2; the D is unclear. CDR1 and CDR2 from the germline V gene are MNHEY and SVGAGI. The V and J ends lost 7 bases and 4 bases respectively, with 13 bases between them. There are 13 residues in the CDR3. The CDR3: CASTGDGPYGYTF. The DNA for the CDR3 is TGTGCCAGCACCGGAGACGGCCCCTATGGCTACACCTTC.

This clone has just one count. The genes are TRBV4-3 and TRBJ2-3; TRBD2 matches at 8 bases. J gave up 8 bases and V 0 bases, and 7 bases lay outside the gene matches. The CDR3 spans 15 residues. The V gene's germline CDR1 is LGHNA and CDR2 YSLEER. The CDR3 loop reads CASSQEAYAGGTQYF. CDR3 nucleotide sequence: TGCGCCAGCAGCCAAGAAGCTTACGCGGGGGGTACGCAGTATTTT.

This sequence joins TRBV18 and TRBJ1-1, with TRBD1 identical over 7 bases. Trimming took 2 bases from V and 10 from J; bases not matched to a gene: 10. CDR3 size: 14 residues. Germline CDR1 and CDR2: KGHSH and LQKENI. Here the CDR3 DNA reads TGTGCCAGCTCACCAAACAACAGGGGAGTGGCAGCTTTCTTT. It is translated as CASSPNNRGVAAFF. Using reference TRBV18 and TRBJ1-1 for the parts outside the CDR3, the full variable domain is NAGVMQNPRHLVRRRGQEARLRCSPMKGHSHVYWYRQLPEEGLKFMVYLQKENIIDESGMPKERFSAEFPKEGPSILRIQQVVRGDSAAYFCASSPNNRGVAAFFGQGTRLTVV.

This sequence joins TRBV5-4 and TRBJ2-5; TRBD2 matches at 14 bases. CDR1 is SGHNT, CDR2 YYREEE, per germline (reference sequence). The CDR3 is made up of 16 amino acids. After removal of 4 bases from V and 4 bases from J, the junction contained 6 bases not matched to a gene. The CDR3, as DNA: TGTGCCAGCAGCCCGACTAGCGGGGGGGCGGGAGAGACCCAGTACTTC. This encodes CASSPTSGGAGETQYF.

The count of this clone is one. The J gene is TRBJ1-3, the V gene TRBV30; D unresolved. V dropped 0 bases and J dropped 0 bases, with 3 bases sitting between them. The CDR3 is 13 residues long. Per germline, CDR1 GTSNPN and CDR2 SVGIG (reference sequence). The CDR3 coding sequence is TGTGCCTGGAGTGTCAGCTCTGGAAACACCATATATTTT. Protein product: CAWSVSSGNTIYF.

CDR3 protein: CASSPSVSGPGEKLFF. The CDR3 DNA reads TGTGCCAGCAGTCCCTCCGTCTCAGGTCCGGGGGAAAAACTGTTTTTT. The chain combines TRBV28 with TRBJ1-4; unclear D gene. V was shortened by 5 bases and J by 8 bases, with 21 bases between the two germline ends. This CDR3 has 16 amino acids. CDR1 MDHEN and CDR2 SYDVKM come from the germline V gene.

The CDR3 region has the DNA TGCGCCAGCAGTGGGGGACGGGTTGGCGAGCAGTACTTC. Protein sequence: CASSGGRVGEQYF. The chain recombines TRBV10-2 with TRBJ2-7; D could derive from TRBD1 or TRBD2 (5 bases each). The germline CDR1 and CDR2 sequences are WSHSY and SAAADI. The CDR3 is 13 residues long. The V end was cut by 4 bases, the J end by 6 bases, with 13 bases between.

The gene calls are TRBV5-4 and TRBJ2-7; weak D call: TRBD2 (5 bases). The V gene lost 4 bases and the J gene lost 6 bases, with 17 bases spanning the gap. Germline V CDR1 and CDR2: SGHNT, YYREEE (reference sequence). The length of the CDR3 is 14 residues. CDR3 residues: CASSAWTQRSEQYF. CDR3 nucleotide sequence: TGTGCCAGCAGCGCCTGGACTCAGAGGTCCGAGCAGTACTTC.

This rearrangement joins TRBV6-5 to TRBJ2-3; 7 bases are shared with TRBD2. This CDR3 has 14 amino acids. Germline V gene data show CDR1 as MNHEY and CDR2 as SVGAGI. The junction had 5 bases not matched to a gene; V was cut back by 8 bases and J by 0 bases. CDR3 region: CASERGASTDTQYF. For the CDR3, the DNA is TGTGCCAGCGAGCGGGGAGCTAGCACAGATACGCAGTATTTT.

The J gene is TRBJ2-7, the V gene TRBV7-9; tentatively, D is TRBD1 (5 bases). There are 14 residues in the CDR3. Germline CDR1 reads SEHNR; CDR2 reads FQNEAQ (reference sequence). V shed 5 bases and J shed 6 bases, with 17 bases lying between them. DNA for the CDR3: TGTGCCAGCAGCCCCCGAGGACACTCGAGCGAGCAGTACTTC. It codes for CASSPRGHSSEQYF.

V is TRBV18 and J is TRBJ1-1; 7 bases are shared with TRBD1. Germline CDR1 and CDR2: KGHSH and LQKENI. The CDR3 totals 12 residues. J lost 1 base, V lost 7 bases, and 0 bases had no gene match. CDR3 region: CASWDRNTEAFF. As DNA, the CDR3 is TGTGCCAGCTGGGACAGGAACACTGAAGCTTTCTTT.

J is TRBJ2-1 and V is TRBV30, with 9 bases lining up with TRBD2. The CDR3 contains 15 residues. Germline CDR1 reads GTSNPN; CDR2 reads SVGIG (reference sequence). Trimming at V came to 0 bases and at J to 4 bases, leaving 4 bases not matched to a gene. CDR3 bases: TGTGCCTGGAGTGTCCTCGCGGGAGGGTACAATGAGCAGTTCTTC. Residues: CAWSVLAGGYNEQFF.

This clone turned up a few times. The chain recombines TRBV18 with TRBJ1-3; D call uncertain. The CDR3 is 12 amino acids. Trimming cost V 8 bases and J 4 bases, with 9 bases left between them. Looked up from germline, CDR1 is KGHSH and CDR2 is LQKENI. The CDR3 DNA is TGTGCCAGCGGAGGTCTGGGAAACACCATATATTTT. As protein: CASGGLGNTIYF. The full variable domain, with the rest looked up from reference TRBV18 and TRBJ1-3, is NAGVMQNPRHLVRRRGQEARLRCSPMKGHSHVYWYRQLPEEGLKFMVYLQKENIIDESGMPKERFSAEFPKEGPSILRIQQVVRGDSAAYFCASGGLGNTIYFGEGSWLTVV.

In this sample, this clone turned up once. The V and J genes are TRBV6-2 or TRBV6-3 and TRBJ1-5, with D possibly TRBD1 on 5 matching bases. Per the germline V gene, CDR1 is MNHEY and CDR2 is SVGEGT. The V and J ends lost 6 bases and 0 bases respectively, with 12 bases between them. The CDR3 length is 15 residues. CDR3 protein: CASSPLRGSNQPQHF. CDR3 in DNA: TGTGCCAGCAGCCCCTTGAGGGGTAGCAATCAGCCCCAGCATTTT.

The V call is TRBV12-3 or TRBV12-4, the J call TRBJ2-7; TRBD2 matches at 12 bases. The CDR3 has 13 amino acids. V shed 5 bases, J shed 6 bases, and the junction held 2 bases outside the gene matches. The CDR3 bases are TGTGCCAGCAGTGCTAGCGGGGGGGCCGAGCAGTACTTC. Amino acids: CASSASGGAEQYF.

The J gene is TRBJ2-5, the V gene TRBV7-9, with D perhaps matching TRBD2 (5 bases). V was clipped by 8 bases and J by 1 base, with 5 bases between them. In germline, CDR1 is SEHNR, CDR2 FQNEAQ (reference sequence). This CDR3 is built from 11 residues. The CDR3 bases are TGTGCCAGCGGGAGCCAAGAGACCCAGTACTTC. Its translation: CASGSQETQYF.

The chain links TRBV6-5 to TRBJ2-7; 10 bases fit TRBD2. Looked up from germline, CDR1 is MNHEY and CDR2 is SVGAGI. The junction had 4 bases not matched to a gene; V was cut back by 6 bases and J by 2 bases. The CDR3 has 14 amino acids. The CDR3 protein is CASRTLAGTYEQYF. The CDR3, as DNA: TGTGCCAGCAGAACACTAGCGGGGACCTACGAGCAGTACTTC.

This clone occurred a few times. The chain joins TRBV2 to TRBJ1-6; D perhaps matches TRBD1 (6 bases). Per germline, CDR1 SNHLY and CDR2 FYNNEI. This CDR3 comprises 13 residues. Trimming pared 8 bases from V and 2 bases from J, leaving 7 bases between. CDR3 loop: CASQGTYNSPLHF. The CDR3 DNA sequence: TGTGCCAGCCAGGGGACCTATAATTCACCCCTCCACTTT. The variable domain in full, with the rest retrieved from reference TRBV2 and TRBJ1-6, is EPEVTQTPSHQVTQMGQEVILRCVPISNHLYFYWYRQILGQKVEFLVSFYNNEISEKSEIFDDQFSVERPDGSNFTLKIRSTKLEDSAMYFCASQGTYNSPLHFGNGTRLTVT.

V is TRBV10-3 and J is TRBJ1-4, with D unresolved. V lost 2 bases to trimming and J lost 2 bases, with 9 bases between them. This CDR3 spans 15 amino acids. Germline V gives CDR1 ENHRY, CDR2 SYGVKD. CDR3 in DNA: TGTGCCATCAGTGAGGACGACACTACTAATGAAAAACTGTTTTTT. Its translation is CAISEDDTTNEKLFF.

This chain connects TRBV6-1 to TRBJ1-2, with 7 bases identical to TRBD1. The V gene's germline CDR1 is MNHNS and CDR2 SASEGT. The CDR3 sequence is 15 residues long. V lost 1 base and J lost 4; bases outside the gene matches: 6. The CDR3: CASSEEDRIPYGYTF. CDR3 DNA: TGTGCCAGCAGTGAAGAGGACAGGATCCCCTATGGCTACACCTTC.

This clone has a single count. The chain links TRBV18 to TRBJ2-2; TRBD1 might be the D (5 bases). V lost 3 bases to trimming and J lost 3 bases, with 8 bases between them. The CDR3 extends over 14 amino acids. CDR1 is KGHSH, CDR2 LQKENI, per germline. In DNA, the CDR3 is TGTGCCAGCTCACCGGAACAGGACACCGGGGAGCTGTTTTTT. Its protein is CASSPEQDTGELFF.

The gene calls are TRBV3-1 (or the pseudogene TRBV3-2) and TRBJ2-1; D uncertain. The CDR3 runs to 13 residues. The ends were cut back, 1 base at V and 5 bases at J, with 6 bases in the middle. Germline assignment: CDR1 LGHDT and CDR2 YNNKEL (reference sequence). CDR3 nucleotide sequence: TGTGCCAGCAGCCAAGGACCCAACAATGAGCAGTTCTTC. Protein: CASSQGPNNEQFF.

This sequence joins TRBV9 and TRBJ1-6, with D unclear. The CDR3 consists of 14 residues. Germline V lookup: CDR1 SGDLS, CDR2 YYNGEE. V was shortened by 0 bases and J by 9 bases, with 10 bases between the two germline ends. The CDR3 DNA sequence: TGTGCCAGCAGCGTAGGGCAGGCGAGTTCACCCCTCCACTTT. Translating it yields CASSVGQASSPLHF.

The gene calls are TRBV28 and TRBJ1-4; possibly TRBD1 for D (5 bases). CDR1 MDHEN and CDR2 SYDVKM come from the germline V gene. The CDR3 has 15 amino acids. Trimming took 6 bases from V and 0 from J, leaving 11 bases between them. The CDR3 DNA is TGTGCCAGCAGGGATGGGACTGCAACTAATGAAAAACTGTTTTTT. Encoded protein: CASRDGTATNEKLFF. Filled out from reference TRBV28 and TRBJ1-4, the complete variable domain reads DVKVTQSSRYLVKRTGEKVFLECVQDMDHENMFWYRQDPGLGLRLIYFSYDVKMKEKGDIPEGYSVSREKKERFSLILESASTNQTSMYLCASRDGTATNEKLFFGSGTQLSVL.

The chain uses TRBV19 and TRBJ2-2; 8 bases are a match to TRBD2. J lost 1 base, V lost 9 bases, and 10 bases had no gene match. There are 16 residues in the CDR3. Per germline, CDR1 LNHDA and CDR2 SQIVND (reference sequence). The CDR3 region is CASGRGGTLNTGELFF. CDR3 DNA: TGTGCCAGCGGTCGGGGGGGCACATTGAACACCGGGGAGCTGTTTTTT.